These 29 T cell receptor beta chains were all obtained from the same sample, sequenced in a study of T-cell memory formation after mild COVID-19. TCRdb reanalysed the 5' RACE reads using MiXCR and keeps one entry per CDR3 protein. Of around 390,000 distinct CDR3 sequences listed, more than 15% are singletons. Input material: PBMCs or a T cell subset sorted from them (not recorded which). The origin of the receptors is a man between 18 and 35 years old who had mild COVID-19 (a few samples of this study predate the infection). Cell type and time point are not known.

The J gene is TRBJ1-5, the V gene TRBV5-6, with D possibly matching TRBD1 (5 bases). V shed 1 base and J shed 4 bases, with 9 bases lying between them. The CDR3 contains 14 residues. Germline lookup yields CDR1 SGHDT and CDR2 YYEEEE. The CDR3 reads CASSLWGMNQPQHF. In nucleotides, the CDR3 is TGTGCCAGCAGCTTGTGGGGGATGAATCAGCCCCAGCATTTT. The full variable domain, with the rest looked up from reference TRBV5-6 and TRBJ1-5, is DAGVTQSPTHLIKTRGQQVTLRCSPKSGHDTVSWYQQALGQGPQFIFQYYEEEERQRGNFPDRFSGHQFPNYSSELNVNALLLGDSALYLCASSLWGMNQPQHFGDGTRLSIL.

V usage is TRBV4-1 and J usage is TRBJ1-4; perhaps TRBD1 as D (5 bases). Per germline, CDR1 MGHRA and CDR2 YSYEKL. This CDR3 has 16 residues. Trimming cost V 1 base and J 7 bases, with 16 bases left between them. The CDR3 protein is CASSQAPRTRREKLFF. CDR3 bases: TGCGCCAGCAGCCAAGCCCCTCGGACACGACGTGAAAAACTGTTTTTT.

This clonotype was recorded a few times. This chain links TRBV6-2 or TRBV6-3 with TRBJ1-1; D is unclear. CDR3 size: 11 residues. Germline lookup yields CDR1 MNHEY and CDR2 SVGEGT. Trimming cost V 5 bases and J 7 bases, with 8 bases left between them. CDR3 amino acids: CASSGRGEAFF. The CDR3 nucleotides are TGTGCCAGCAGTGGGCGCGGTGAAGCTTTCTTT.

This clonotype has only a few counts. The chain combines TRBV15 with TRBJ1-3; D is undetermined. Germline V gene data show CDR1 as LNHNV and CDR2 as YYDKDF (reference sequence). This CDR3 has 15 amino acids. With 0 bases removed from V and 9 bases from J, the gap between germline ends came to 15 bases. CDR3 residues: CATSREYPGGGTIYF. The CDR3 nucleotides are TGTGCCACCAGCAGAGAGTACCCCGGAGGTGGCACCATATATTTT.

The chain uses TRBV18 and TRBJ1-1, with D uncertain. The CDR3 is 14 amino acids. With 6 bases removed from V and 7 bases from J, the gap between germline ends came to 18 bases. Germline V gene data show CDR1 as KGHSH and CDR2 as LQKENI. The CDR3 DNA sequence: TGTGCCAGCTCGATTCCTAGAACAGACCTTGAAGCTTTCTTT. Residues: CASSIPRTDLEAFF.

This clonotype has just a few counts. The chain uses TRBV2 and TRBJ2-2; unclear D gene. The CDR3 has 14 amino acids. Germline V CDR1 and CDR2: SNHLY, FYNNEI. The V end was cut by 7 bases, the J end by 1 base, with 10 bases between. CDR3 DNA sequence: TGTGCCAGCACCGTGAGTAGGAACACCGGGGAGCTGTTTTTT. Translation gives CASTVSRNTGELFF.

This sequence joins TRBV7-3 and TRBJ1-1; TRBD1 might be the D (6 bases). With 5 bases removed from V and 7 bases from J, the gap between germline ends came to 14 bases. CDR1 is SGHTA, CDR2 FQGTGA, per germline. CDR3 size: 13 residues. The CDR3: CASSTQGLGEAFF. The CDR3 DNA reads TGTGCCAGCAGCACACAGGGTTTAGGTGAAGCTTTCTTT.

The sample holds a few counts of this clonotype. This chain joins TRBV9 and TRBJ1-2; possible D gene TRBD1, 5 bases. With 3 bases removed from V and 7 bases from J, the gap between germline ends came to 16 bases. This CDR3 is built from 14 residues. Germline assignment: CDR1 SGDLS and CDR2 YYNGEE. The CDR3 sequence: CASSGGGLGSGYTF. As DNA, the CDR3 is TGTGCCAGCAGCGGCGGGGGGTTGGGTAGTGGCTACACCTTC.

This sequence joins TRBV6-5 and TRBJ1-5; the D is unclear. Between the trimmed V and J ends, which lost 0 bases and 5 bases, there was a span of 8 bases. CDR1 MNHEY and CDR2 SVGAGI come from the germline V gene. The CDR3 length is 14 residues. The chain's CDR3 is CASSYSGIYQPQHF. CDR3 bases: TGTGCCAGCAGTTACTCTGGCATATATCAGCCCCAGCATTTT.

J is TRBJ1-2 and V is TRBV6-2 or TRBV6-3; unclear D gene. CDR1 and CDR2 from the germline V gene are MNHEY and SVGEGT. This CDR3 comprises 13 residues. Trimming removed 4 bases from V and 4 bases from J, with 10 bases in between. The CDR3 reads CASSFPVGYGYTF. The CDR3 DNA reads as TGTGCCAGCAGTTTCCCGGTGGGCTATGGCTACACCTTC.

The chain uses TRBV29-1 and TRBJ2-1; no reliable D call. The V end lost 4 bases, the J end lost 6 bases, and 10 bases lay between the germline ends. CDR1 is SQVTM and CDR2 is ANQGSEA in the germline V gene. The CDR3 contains 12 residues. The CDR3, as DNA: TGCAGCGTTGGAAGGCCCTTCAATGAGCAGTTCTTC. Its protein is CSVGRPFNEQFF.

Only a few counts were recorded for this clonotype. The chain is built from TRBV11-2 and TRBJ2-1, with TRBD2 identical over 9 bases. Germline loops: CDR1 SGHAT, CDR2 FQNNGV. After removal of 1 base from V and 4 bases from J, the junction contained 11 bases not matched to a gene. The CDR3 has 18 residues. The DNA for the CDR3 is TGTGCCAGCAGCTTAGGGCTAGCGGGGAGAAACACGTACAATGAGCAGTTCTTC. It yields the protein CASSLGLAGRNTYNEQFF.

The genes are TRBV9 and TRBJ2-6; the D is unclear. The ends were cut back, 7 bases at V and 0 bases at J, with 5 bases in the middle. This CDR3 contains 13 residues. Germline V gene data show CDR1 as SGDLS and CDR2 as YYNGEE. The CDR3 bases are TGTGCCAGCGCGCGCTCTGGGGCCAACGTCCTGACTTTC. Amino acids: CASARSGANVLTF.

In this sample, this clonotype turned up many times. The chain joins TRBV5-1 to TRBJ2-5; D remains unclear. Trimming removed 1 base from V and 0 bases from J, with 10 bases in between. This CDR3 comprises 15 residues. Germline lookup yields CDR1 SGHRS and CDR2 YFSETQ. The CDR3 loop reads CASSLKANYQETQYF. CDR3 DNA: TGCGCCAGCAGCTTGAAGGCTAACTACCAAGAGACCCAGTACTTC.

This clonotype was counted a few times. The chain uses TRBV27 and TRBJ1-2; TRBD1 matches 7 bases. Germline lookup yields CDR1 MNHEY and CDR2 SMNVEV (reference sequence). V lost 1 base to trimming and J lost 4 bases; unmatched junction nucleotides: 3. This CDR3 is built from 14 residues. Written as DNA, the CDR3 is TGTGCCAGCAGTTTATGGGCAGGGGGCTATGGCTACACCTTC. Translating gives CASSLWAGGYGYTF.

This clonotype was picked up a small number of times. J is TRBJ2-1 and V is TRBV4-3, with D maybe TRBD2 (5 bases). V was shortened by 1 base and J by 0 bases, with 7 bases between the two germline ends. The CDR3 extends over 15 amino acids. Germline V gives CDR1 LGHNA, CDR2 YSLEER. This chain's CDR3 is CASSQVGSSYNEQFF. The CDR3, as DNA: TGCGCCAGCAGCCAAGTGGGGAGCTCCTACAATGAGCAGTTCTTC.

This chain connects TRBV12-3 or TRBV12-4 to TRBJ2-7; D may be TRBD2 (5 bases). Deletions cut 1 base from V and 2 bases from J, with 9 bases between. CDR3 length: 14 residues. CDR3 protein: CASSLVERTYEQYV. DNA of the CDR3: TGTGCCAGCAGTTTAGTAGAGCGGACCTACGAGCAGTACGTC.

V and J are TRBV7-2 and TRBJ1-2; tentative D call: TRBD1 (6 bases). V was clipped by 5 bases and J by 8 bases, with 18 bases between them. The CDR3 loop spans 14 amino acids. Looked up from germline, CDR1 is SGHTA and CDR2 is FQGNSA. CDR3 residues: CASSAFLVGGGYTF. In nucleotides, the CDR3 is TGTGCCAGCAGCGCGTTCCTCGTAGGGGGAGGCTACACCTTC.

This clonotype was seen more than once but under ten times. The V and J genes are TRBV7-6 and TRBJ2-3, with 12 bases fitting TRBD2. V shed 3 bases and J 4 bases; nucleotides not matched to a gene: 2. This CDR3 has 15 residues. Germline V gene sequence: CDR1 SGHVS, CDR2 FNYEAQ. The CDR3 sequence is CASSFGTSGPDTQYF. The CDR3 region has the DNA TGTGCCAGCAGCTTTGGGACTAGCGGGCCAGATACGCAGTATTTT.

This clonotype has more than one count but fewer than ten. The chain links TRBV6-2 or TRBV6-3 to TRBJ2-2, with 8 bases fitting TRBD2. V dropped 6 bases and J dropped 0; count of bases not matched to a gene: 3. Germline loops: CDR1 MNHEY, CDR2 SVGEGT. The CDR3 spans 15 residues. The CDR3 region has the DNA TGTGCCAGCAGAGGACTAGCATCGAACACCGGGGAGCTGTTTTTT. Translation gives CASRGLASNTGELFF.

This clonotype has more than one count but fewer than ten. V gene TRBV7-8 combines with J gene TRBJ2-3; D may be TRBD1 (6 bases). This CDR3 is 15 amino acids long. Trimming took 5 bases from V and 3 from J, leaving 15 bases between them. In germline, CDR1 is SGHVS, CDR2 FQNEAQ. The CDR3 reads CASSKTGLGTDTQYF. In DNA, the CDR3 is TGTGCCAGCAGCAAGACAGGTCTTGGGACAGATACGCAGTATTTT.

V gene TRBV27 combines with J gene TRBJ1-2; D is possibly TRBD1 (6 bases). Per germline, CDR1 MNHEY and CDR2 SMNVEV (reference sequence). Between the trimmed V and J ends, which lost 4 bases and 6 bases, there was a span of 12 bases. This CDR3 has 13 residues. CDR3 DNA: TGTGCCAGCAGTTCCGGGGGGCTCGATGGCTACACCTTC. As protein: CASSSGGLDGYTF.

This clonotype showed up just a few times. This rearrangement joins TRBV12-3 or TRBV12-4 to TRBJ1-4; the D is unclear. V dropped 5 bases and J dropped 0 bases, with 10 bases sitting between them. The CDR3 loop spans 15 amino acids. The CDR3 nucleotides are TGTGCCAGCAGTCTTAACTCGGCAACTAATGAAAAACTGTTTTTT. Its protein is CASSLNSATNEKLFF.

In its sample, this clonotype was seen a few times. This chain joins TRBV10-3 and TRBJ2-7; weak D call: TRBD2 (6 bases). V was clipped by 6 bases and J by 5 bases, with 20 bases between them. The germline CDR1 and CDR2 sequences are ENHRY and SYGVKD. The CDR3 loop spans 15 amino acids. The CDR3 here is CAIRLGGTASDEQYF. CDR3 DNA sequence: TGTGCCATCAGACTTGGGGGGACGGCTTCGGACGAGCAGTACTTC.

The genes are TRBV29-1 and TRBJ1-1; D not certain. The CDR3 consists of 12 residues. Trimming pared 4 bases from V and 1 base from J, leaving 7 bases between. CDR1 and CDR2 from the germline V gene are SQVTM and ANQGSEA. The CDR3 DNA reads as TGCAGCGTTGTACATCAGAACACTGAAGCTTTCTTT. This sequence encodes CSVVHQNTEAFF.

This sequence joins TRBV7-2 and TRBJ2-7; no clear D. The germline gives CDR1 SGHTA, CDR2 FQGNSA. V lost 4 bases, J lost 2 bases, and 9 bases lay in between. This CDR3 comprises 13 residues. For the CDR3, the DNA is TGTGCCAGCAGCTCTGCGTCTACCTACGAGCAGTACGTC. The encoded protein is CASSSASTYEQYV.

The sample holds a few counts of this clonotype. The chain joins TRBV7-3 to TRBJ2-5, with D uncertain. This CDR3 region has 13 residues. Per germline, CDR1 SGHTA and CDR2 FQGTGA. The V end was cut by 5 bases, the J end by 5 bases, with 12 bases between. CDR3 residues: CASSPRNGETQYF. CDR3 in DNA: TGTGCCAGCAGCCCCAGAAACGGGGAGACCCAGTACTTC.

A few counts support this clonotype. This sequence joins TRBV9 and TRBJ2-7, with D unclear. V was shortened by 0 bases and J by 3 bases, with 25 bases between the two germline ends. This CDR3 region has 19 residues. Looked up from germline, CDR1 is SGDLS and CDR2 is YYNGEE. The CDR3 here is CASSVGLSVRSSDYYEQYF. The CDR3, as DNA: TGTGCCAGCAGCGTAGGTCTGTCCGTCCGGTCCAGCGATTACTACGAGCAGTACTTC.

A few counts support this clonotype. The chain carries TRBV2 and TRBJ2-1; no reliable D call. Germline assignment: CDR1 SNHLY and CDR2 FYNNEI. This CDR3 comprises 12 residues. The V gene lost 4 bases and the J gene lost 10 bases, with 11 bases spanning the gap. This CDR3 reads CASSGTAREQFF. DNA of the CDR3: TGTGCCAGCAGTGGAACAGCCAGAGAGCAGTTCTTC. Drawing the rest from reference TRBV2 and TRBJ2-1, the complete variable domain is EPEVTQTPSHQVTQMGQEVILRCVPISNHLYFYWYRQILGQKVEFLVSFYNNEISEKSEIFDDQFSVERPDGSNFTLKIRSTKLEDSAMYFCASSGTAREQFFGPGTRLTVL.